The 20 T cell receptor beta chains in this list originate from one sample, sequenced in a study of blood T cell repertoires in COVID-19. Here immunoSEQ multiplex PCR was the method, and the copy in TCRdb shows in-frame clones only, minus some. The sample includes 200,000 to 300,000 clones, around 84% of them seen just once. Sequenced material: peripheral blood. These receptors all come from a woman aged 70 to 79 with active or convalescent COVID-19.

The CDR3 here is CASSQDPAVMQETQYF. CDR3 sequence (DNA): TGTGCCAGCAGCCAGGATCCAGCGGTGATGCAAGAGACCCAGTACTTC. V is TRBV4-2 and J is TRBJ2-5; a weak D match, TRBD2 (5 bases). V was shortened by 3 bases and J by 2 bases, with 16 bases between the two germline ends. The CDR3 spans 16 residues. Germline V gene sequence: CDR1 LGHNA, CDR2 YNFKEQ.

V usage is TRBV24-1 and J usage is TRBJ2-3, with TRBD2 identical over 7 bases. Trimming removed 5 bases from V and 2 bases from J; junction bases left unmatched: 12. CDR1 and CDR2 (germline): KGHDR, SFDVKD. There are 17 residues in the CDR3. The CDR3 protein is CATSARGSGLNTDTQYF. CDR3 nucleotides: TGTGCCACCAGTGCGCGGGGGTCGGGACTCAACACAGATACGCAGTATTTT.

The CDR3 spells CASSLATGTLFF. In nucleotides, the CDR3 is TGTGCCAGCAGCTTGGCCACCGGGACATTATTCTTC. This chain connects TRBV5-4 to TRBJ2-1, with D perhaps matching TRBD1 (6 bases). The CDR3 runs 12 residues. The germline V and J ends were trimmed by 0 bases and 16 bases, with 14 bases remaining between them. Germline V CDR1 and CDR2: SGHNT, YYREEE (reference sequence).

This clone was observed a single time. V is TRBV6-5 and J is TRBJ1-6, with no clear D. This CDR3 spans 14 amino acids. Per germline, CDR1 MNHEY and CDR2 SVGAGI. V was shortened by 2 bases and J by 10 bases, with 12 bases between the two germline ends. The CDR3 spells CASSYTVTGSPLHF. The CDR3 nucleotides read TGTGCCAGCAGTTACACGGTTACGGGATCACCCCTCCACTTT.

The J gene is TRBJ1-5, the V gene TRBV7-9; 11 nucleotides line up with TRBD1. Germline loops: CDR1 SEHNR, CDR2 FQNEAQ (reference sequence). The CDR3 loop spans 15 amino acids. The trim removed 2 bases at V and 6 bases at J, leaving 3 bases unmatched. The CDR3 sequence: CASSLMGQGGQPQHF. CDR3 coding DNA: TGTGCCAGCAGCTTAATGGGACAGGGGGGTCAGCCCCAGCATTTT. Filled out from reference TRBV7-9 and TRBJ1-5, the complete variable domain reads DTGVSQNPRHKITKRGQNVTFRCDPISEHNRLYWYRQTLGQGPEFLTYFQNEAQLEKSRLLSDRFSAERPKGSFSTLEIQRTEQGDSAMYLCASSLMGQGGQPQHFGDGTRLSIL.

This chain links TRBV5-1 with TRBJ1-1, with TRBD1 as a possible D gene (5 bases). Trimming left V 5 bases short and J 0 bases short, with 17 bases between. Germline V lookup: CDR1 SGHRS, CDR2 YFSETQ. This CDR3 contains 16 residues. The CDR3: CASSSRALGMNTEAFF. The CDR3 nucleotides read TGCGCCAGCAGTAGCAGGGCCTTGGGGATGAACACTGAAGCTTTCTTT.

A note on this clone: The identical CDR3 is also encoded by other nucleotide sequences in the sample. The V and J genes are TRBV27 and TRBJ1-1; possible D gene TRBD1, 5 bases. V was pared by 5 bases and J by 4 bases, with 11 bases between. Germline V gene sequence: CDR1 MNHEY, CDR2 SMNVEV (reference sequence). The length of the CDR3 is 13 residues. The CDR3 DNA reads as TGTGCCAGCAGTCTTCTGGGGGGCACTGAAGCTTTCTTT. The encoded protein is CASSLLGGTEAFF.

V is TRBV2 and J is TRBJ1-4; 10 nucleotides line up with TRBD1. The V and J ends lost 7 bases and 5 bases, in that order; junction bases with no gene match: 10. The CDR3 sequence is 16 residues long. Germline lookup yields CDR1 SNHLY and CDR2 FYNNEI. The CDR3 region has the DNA TGTGCCAGCAAGGGGGGGACAGGGGCTCAGAATGAAAAACTGTTTTTT. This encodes CASKGGTGAQNEKLFF.

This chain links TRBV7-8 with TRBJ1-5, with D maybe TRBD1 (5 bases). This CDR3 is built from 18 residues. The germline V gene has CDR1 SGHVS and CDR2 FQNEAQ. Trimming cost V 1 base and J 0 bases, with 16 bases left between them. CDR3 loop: CASSLEIRAGRSNQPQHF. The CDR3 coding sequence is TGTGCCAGCAGCTTAGAAATCAGGGCCGGACGTAGCAATCAGCCCCAGCATTTT.

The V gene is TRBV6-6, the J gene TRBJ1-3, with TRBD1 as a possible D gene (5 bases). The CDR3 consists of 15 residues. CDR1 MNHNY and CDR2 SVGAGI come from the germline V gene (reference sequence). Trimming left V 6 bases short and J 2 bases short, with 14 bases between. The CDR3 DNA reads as TGTGCCAGCAGCCTCGCGGTAGGGGCTGGAAACACCATATATTTT. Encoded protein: CASSLAVGAGNTIYF.

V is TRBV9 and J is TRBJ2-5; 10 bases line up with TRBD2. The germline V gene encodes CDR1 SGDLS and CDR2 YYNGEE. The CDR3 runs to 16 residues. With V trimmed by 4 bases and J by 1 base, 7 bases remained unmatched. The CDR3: CASSPPRTSGQETQYF. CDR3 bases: TGTGCCAGCAGCCCACCCCGGACTAGCGGCCAAGAGACCCAGTACTTC.

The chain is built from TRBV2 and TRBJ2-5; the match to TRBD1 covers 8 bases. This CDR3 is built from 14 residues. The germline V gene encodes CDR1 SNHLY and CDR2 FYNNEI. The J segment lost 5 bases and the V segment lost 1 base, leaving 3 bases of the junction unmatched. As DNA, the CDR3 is TGTGCCAGCAGTGAAGACAGGGGGTTCGAGACCCAGTACTTC. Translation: CASSEDRGFETQYF.

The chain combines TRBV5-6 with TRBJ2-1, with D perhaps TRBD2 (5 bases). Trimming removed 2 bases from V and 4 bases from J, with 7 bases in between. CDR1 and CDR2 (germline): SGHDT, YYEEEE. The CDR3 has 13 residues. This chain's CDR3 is CASSFSGYNEQFF. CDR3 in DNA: TGTGCCAGCAGCTTCTCGGGGTACAATGAGCAGTTCTTC.

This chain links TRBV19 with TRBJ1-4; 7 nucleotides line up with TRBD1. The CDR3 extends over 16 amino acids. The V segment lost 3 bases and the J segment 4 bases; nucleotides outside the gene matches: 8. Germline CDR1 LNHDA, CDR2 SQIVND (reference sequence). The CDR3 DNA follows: TGTGCCAGTAGTATCCGGTTGGGGACAGTTAATGAAAAACTGTTTTTT. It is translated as CASSIRLGTVNEKLFF.

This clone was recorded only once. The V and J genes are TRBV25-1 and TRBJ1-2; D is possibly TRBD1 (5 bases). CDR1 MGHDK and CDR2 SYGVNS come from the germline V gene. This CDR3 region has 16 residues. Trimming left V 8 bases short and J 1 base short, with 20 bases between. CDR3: CASSRQLLDFNYGYTF. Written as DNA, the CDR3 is TGTGCCAGCTCCAGACAGCTCCTAGATTTTAACTATGGCTACACCTTC.

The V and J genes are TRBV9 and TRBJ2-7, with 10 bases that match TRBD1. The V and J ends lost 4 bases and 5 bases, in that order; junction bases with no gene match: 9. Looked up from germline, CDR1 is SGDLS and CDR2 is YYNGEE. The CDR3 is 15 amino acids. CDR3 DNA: TGTGCCAGCAGCCCCGCGGACAGGGGGTTCGACGAGCAGTACTTC. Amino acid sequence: CASSPADRGFDEQYF. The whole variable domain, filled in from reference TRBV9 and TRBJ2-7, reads DSGVTQTPKHLITATGQRVTLRCSPRSGDLSVYWYQQSLDQGLQFLIQYYNGEERAKGNILERFSAQQFPDLHSELNLSSLELGDSALYFCASSPADRGFDEQYFGPGTRLTVT.

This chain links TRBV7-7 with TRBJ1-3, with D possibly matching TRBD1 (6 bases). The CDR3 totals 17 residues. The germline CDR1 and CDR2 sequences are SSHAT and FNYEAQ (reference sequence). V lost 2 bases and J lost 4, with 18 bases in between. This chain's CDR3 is CASSLYAPGGEGNTIYF. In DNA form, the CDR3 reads TGTGCCAGCAGCTTATATGCCCCGGGGGGCGAAGGAAACACCATATATTTT.

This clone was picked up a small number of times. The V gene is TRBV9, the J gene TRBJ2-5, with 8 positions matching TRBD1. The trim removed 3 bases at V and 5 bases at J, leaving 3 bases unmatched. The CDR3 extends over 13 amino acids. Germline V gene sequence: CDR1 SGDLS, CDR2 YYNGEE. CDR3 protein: CASSGTGRETQYF. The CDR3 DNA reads TGTGCCAGCAGCGGGACAGGGAGGGAGACCCAGTACTTC.

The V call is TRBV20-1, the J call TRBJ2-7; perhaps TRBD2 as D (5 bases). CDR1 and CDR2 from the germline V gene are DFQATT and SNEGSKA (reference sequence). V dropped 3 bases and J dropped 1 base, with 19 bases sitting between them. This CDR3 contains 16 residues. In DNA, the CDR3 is TGCAGTGCTAGTACGGGGATTGAGATCGGGTCCTACGAGCAGTACTTC. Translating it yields CSASTGIEIGSYEQYF.

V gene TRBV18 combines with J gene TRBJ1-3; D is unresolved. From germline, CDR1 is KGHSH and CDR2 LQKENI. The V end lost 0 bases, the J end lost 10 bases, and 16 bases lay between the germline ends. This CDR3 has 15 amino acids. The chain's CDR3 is CASSPPSPTAKTIYF. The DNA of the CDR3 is TGTGCCAGCTCACCACCGAGTCCCACCGCGAAAACCATATATTTT.